Each of the 3 T cell receptor beta chains below was sequenced from the same sample in a study of CD8+CD57+ T cells in acquired aplastic anemia. Profiling of TCR beta VDJ combinations and CDR3 sequences used genomic DNA as template. Each CDR3 protein is one row after TCRdb ran MiXCR on the reads. The data contain some 220,000 distinct CDR3 sequences, approximately 35% of them singletons. Material: sorted CD4+, CD8+, or CD8+CD57+ T cells (not recorded which) from PBMCs. These receptors were obtained from a human donor in good health, serving as a control.

The chain is built from TRBV2 and TRBJ2-1; 15 positions match TRBD2. From germline, CDR1 is SNHLY and CDR2 FYNNEI. CDR3 length equals 13 residues. The J segment lost 9 bases and the V segment lost 9 bases, leaving 3 bases of the junction unmatched. As DNA, the CDR3 is TGTGCCAGTGGACTAGCGGGGGGGGGTGAGCAGTTCTTC. This codes for CASGLAGGGEQFF.

This clonotype was detected many times. The chain has TRBV7-3 and TRBJ1-2; D unclear. The CDR3 is made up of 13 amino acids. V was pared by 5 bases and J by 4 bases, with 11 bases between. In germline, CDR1 is SGHTA, CDR2 FQGTGA. CDR3: CASSEVSGYGYTF. The CDR3, as DNA: TGTGCCAGCAGCGAGGTATCTGGCTATGGCTACACCTTC.

This clonotype was found many times. The rearrangement links TRBV25-1 to TRBJ1-4; D unresolved. The CDR3 runs to 12 residues. V was cut by 1 base and J by 13 bases, with 10 bases left in between. Germline loops: CDR1 MGHDK, CDR2 SYGVNS. CDR3 coding DNA: TGTGCCAGCAGTGAATTCGATGAACCACTGTTTTTT. Translated, it gives CASSEFDEPLFF. Filled out from reference TRBV25-1 and TRBJ1-4, the complete variable domain reads EADIYQTPRYLVIGTGKKITLECSQTMGHDKMYWYQQDPGMELHLIHYSYGVNSTEKGDLSSESTVSRIRTEHFPLTLESARPSHTSQYLCASSEFDEPLFFGSGTQLSVL.